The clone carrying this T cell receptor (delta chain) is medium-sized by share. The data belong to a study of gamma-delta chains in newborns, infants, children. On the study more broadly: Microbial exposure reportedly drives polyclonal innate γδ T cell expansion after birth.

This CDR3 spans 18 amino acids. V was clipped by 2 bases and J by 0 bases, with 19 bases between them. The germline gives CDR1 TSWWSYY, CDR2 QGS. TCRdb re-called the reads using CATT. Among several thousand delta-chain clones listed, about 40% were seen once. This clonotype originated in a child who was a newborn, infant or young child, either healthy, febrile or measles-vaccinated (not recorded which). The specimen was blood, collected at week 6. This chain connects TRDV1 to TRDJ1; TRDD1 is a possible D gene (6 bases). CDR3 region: CALGEWGIVRRYTDKLIF. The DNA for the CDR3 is TGTGCTCTTGGGGAATGGGGAATAGTCAGACGGTACACCGATAAACTCATCTTT.